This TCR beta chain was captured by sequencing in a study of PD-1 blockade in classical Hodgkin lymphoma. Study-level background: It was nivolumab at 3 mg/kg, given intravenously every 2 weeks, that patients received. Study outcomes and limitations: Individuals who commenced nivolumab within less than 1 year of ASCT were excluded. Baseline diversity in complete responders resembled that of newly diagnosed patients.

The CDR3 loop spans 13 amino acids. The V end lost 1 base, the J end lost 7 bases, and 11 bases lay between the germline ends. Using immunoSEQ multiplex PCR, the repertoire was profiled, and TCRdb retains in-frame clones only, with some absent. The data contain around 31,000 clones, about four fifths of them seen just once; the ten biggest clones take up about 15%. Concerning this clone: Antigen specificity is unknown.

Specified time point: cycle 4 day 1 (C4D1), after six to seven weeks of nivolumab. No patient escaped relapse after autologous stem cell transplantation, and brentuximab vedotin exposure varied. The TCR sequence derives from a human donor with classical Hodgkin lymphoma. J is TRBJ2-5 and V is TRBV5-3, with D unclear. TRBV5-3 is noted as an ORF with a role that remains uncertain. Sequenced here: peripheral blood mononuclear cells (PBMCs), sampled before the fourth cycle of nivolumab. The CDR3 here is CARSLPSTRTQYF. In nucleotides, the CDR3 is TGTGCCAGAAGCTTGCCCTCAACGAGGACCCAGTACTTC.